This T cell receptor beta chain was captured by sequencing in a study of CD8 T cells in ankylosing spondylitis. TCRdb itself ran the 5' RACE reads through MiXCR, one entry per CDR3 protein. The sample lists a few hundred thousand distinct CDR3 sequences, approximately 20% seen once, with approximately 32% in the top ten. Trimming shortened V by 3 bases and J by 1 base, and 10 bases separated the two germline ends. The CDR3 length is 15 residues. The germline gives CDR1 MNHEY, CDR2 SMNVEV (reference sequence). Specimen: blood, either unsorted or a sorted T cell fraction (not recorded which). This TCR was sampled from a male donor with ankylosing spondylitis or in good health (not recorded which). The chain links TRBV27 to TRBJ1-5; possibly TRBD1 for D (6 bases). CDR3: CASSLGALSNQPQHF. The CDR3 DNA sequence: TGTGCCAGCAGTTTGGGGGCCCTCAGCAATCAGCCCCAGCATTTT.